Presented here are 23 T cell receptor beta chains from one specimen sequenced in a study of T cells in Graves' hyperthyroidism and ophthalmopathy. TCR beta CDR3 sequences were amplified from RNA transcripts. HTBI primers were employed in a first-round RT-PCR of the TCR CDR3. TCRdb reprocessed the multiplex PCR reads with MiXCR, giving one entry per CDR3 protein. Of roughly 650,000 distinct CDR3 sequences listed, about 16% were seen once; the top ten hold roughly 3.5%. Sample: blood. The receptors shown here come from a woman aged 40 to 55 with Graves' ophthalmopathy.

At least ten counts were recorded for this clonotype. This chain links TRBV2 with TRBJ1-3; D not resolved. This CDR3 is built from 14 residues. Germline V CDR1 and CDR2: SNHLY, FYNNEI. V shed 6 bases and J shed 3 bases, with 12 bases lying between them. The CDR3, as DNA: TGTGCCAGCAGGGGTTCGCGCGTTGGAAACACCATATATTTT. As protein: CASRGSRVGNTIYF.

This clonotype was detected a few times. The chain has TRBV10-2 and TRBJ2-1; D not certain. With 6 bases removed from V and 5 bases from J, the gap between germline ends came to 8 bases. CDR3 size: 12 residues. Per the germline V gene, CDR1 is WSHSY and CDR2 is SAAADI. As DNA, the CDR3 is TGCGCCAGCAGGGAACTCCACAATGAGCAGTTCTTC. Translation: CASRELHNEQFF.

There are a few counts of this clonotype. The J gene is TRBJ1-5, the V gene TRBV6-1; D ambiguous. Germline assignment: CDR1 MNHNS and CDR2 SASEGT. Trimming took 7 bases from V and 1 from J, leaving 5 bases between them. The CDR3 has 12 residues. The CDR3 protein is CASTVSNQPQHF. CDR3 DNA sequence: TGTGCCAGCACAGTAAGCAATCAGCCCCAGCATTTT.

This chain uses TRBV19 with TRBJ2-1; 10 nucleotides align to TRBD2. CDR1 and CDR2 from the germline V gene are LNHDA and SQIVND (reference sequence). The CDR3 has 15 residues. With 11 bases clipped from V and 0 bases from J, the junction kept 7 bases outside the gene matches. The CDR3 protein is CAGPAGGSSYNEQFF. As DNA, the CDR3 is TGTGCCGGCCCAGCGGGAGGGAGCTCCTACAATGAGCAGTTCTTC.

This clonotype appeared many times. The chain combines TRBV30 with TRBJ2-3; D unresolved. The V end lost 0 bases, the J end lost 1 base, and 8 bases lay between the germline ends. Germline V lookup: CDR1 GTSNPN, CDR2 SVGIG (reference sequence). CDR3 length: 14 amino acids. CDR3: CAWSVGQGTDTQYF. The CDR3 DNA reads as TGTGCCTGGAGTGTAGGGCAGGGCACAGATACGCAGTATTTT.

This clonotype has ten or more counts. The chain links TRBV20-1 to TRBJ2-3, with 8 bases aligning to TRBD2. Germline values: CDR1 DFQATT, CDR2 SNEGSKA (reference sequence). The ends lost 0 bases at V and 3 bases at J; junction bases unmatched: 5. The CDR3 spans 15 residues. CDR3 DNA: TGCAGTGCTAGAGATGCAGGACTAGCTACAGATACGCAGTATTTT. Translated: CSARDAGLATDTQYF.

The chain is built from TRBV20-1 and TRBJ2-5; the D is unclear. Germline V gene lookup returns CDR1 DFQATT and CDR2 SNEGSKA (reference sequence). The CDR3 runs 14 residues. Trimming took 3 bases from V and 5 from J, leaving 16 bases between them. As DNA, the CDR3 is TGCAGTGCTAGCCTCAGTAGTCCCAGCGAGACCCAGTACTTC. Amino acid sequence: CSASLSSPSETQYF.

This clonotype was observed many times. This sequence joins TRBV11-2 and TRBJ1-4; D gene uncertain. The CDR3 is made up of 14 amino acids. The germline V gene has CDR1 SGHAT and CDR2 FQNNGV. Trimming stripped 5 bases from V and 6 bases from J, with 13 bases between. The DNA of the CDR3 is TGTGCCAGCAGCCTGACACTTACGGATGAAAAACTGTTTTTT. It specifies CASSLTLTDEKLFF.

This clonotype occurred a few times. The chain combines TRBV18 with TRBJ2-1, with unresolved D. CDR3 length: 13 residues. Trimming shortened V by 8 bases and J by 0 bases, and 8 bases separated the two germline ends. CDR1 is KGHSH and CDR2 is LQKENI in the germline V gene. The CDR3 region is CASAAISYNEQFF. The DNA for the CDR3 is TGTGCCAGCGCGGCGATCTCCTACAATGAGCAGTTCTTC.

This clonotype has only a few counts. The CDR3 nucleotides are TGCAGTGCCCCTGGCTCTAACTATGGCTACACCTTC. Translation: CSAPGSNYGYTF. The J gene is TRBJ1-2, the V gene TRBV20-1, with D unresolved. CDR3 size: 12 residues. V lost 6 bases and J lost 0, with 8 bases in between. Per germline, CDR1 DFQATT and CDR2 SNEGSKA (reference sequence).

In this sample, this clonotype turned up a few times. The J gene is TRBJ1-5, the V gene TRBV19; D is unclear. There are 17 residues in the CDR3. The germline CDR1 and CDR2 sequences are LNHDA and SQIVND (reference sequence). V was trimmed by 6 bases and J by 2 bases, leaving 20 bases between them. The CDR3, as DNA: TGTGCCAGTAGCCCCGCAGGAGGGAAGCGAGGCAATCAGCCCCAGCATTTT. Its translation: CASSPAGGKRGNQPQHF.

This clonotype was recorded a few times. The chain joins TRBV28 to TRBJ1-6; maybe TRBD1 (6 bases). The CDR3 extends over 13 amino acids. Germline V gives CDR1 MDHEN, CDR2 SYDVKM. V was pared by 4 bases and J by 7 bases, with 8 bases between. CDR3 DNA: TGTGCCAGCAGTTCACAGGGAAATTCACCCCTCCACTTT. Protein: CASSSQGNSPLHF.

The rearrangement uses TRBV20-1 and TRBJ1-2, with a possible D match to TRBD1 (5 bases). Deletions cut 6 bases from V and 1 base from J, with 9 bases between. Germline V gives CDR1 DFQATT, CDR2 SNEGSKA (reference sequence). The CDR3 totals 12 residues. Here the CDR3 DNA reads TGCAGTGCAGGGACGGATAACTATGGCTACACCTTC. Amino acid sequence: CSAGTDNYGYTF.

This clonotype showed up many times. This chain connects TRBV27 to TRBJ1-1; D unresolved. The CDR3 has 16 amino acids. Deletions cut 3 bases from V and 8 bases from J, with 22 bases between. Germline V gene data show CDR1 as MNHEY and CDR2 as SMNVEV (reference sequence). CDR3 nucleotide sequence: TGTGCCAGCAGTTTCTTAGGAGGGAGGGAGCTTTCAGAAGCTTTCTTT. Its protein is CASSFLGGRELSEAFF.

This clonotype was found many times. The chain links TRBV2 to TRBJ1-1, with no clear D. V was cut by 6 bases and J by 2 bases, with 10 bases left in between. The CDR3 extends over 13 amino acids. The germline V gene has CDR1 SNHLY and CDR2 FYNNEI. The CDR3 sequence: CASRNDINTEAFF. CDR3 coding DNA: TGTGCCAGCAGGAACGACATTAACACTGAAGCTTTCTTT.

This clonotype was seen just once. A much larger clone is a single base away; this may be a read error. The conserved phenylalanine or tryptophan is not found at the CDR3 terminus, so this likely reflects a read error. This sequence joins TRBV28 and TRBJ1-5; D is unclear. The CDR3 totals 14 residues. The germline gives CDR1 MDHEN, CDR2 SYDVKM. Deletions cut 6 bases from V and 3 bases from J, with 12 bases between. CDR3 residues: CASRVDRDNQPQHS. As DNA, the CDR3 is TGTGCCAGCAGGGTGGACCGAGACAATCAGCCCCAGCATTCT.

The sample holds many counts of this clonotype. CDR3 bases: TGTGCCAGCAGCCAAAATAGAGGGGATACGCAGTATTTT. It codes for CASSQNRGDTQYF. The chain couples TRBV3-1 to TRBJ2-3; possibly TRBD2 for D (5 bases). CDR1 is LGHDT and CDR2 is YNNKEL in the germline V gene (reference sequence). With 2 bases removed from V and 6 bases from J, the gap between germline ends came to 9 bases. This CDR3 spans 13 amino acids.

This clonotype was seen more than once but under ten times. The chain employs TRBV19 and TRBJ1-1, with a possible D match to TRBD1 (5 bases). Germline CDR1 is LNHDA and CDR2 is SQIVND (reference sequence). The CDR3 covers 17 residues. The V and J ends lost 3 bases and 1 base respectively, with 18 bases between them. CDR3 region: CASSMAPTGLRNTEAFF. CDR3 DNA sequence: TGTGCCAGTAGTATGGCACCAACGGGGCTGCGGAACACTGAAGCTTTCTTT. Together with reference TRBV19 and TRBJ1-1, the CDR3 gives the full variable domain: DGGITQSPKYLFRKEGQNVTLSCEQNLNHDAMYWYRQDPGQGLRLIYYSQIVNDFQKGDIAEGYSVSREKKESFPLTVTSAQKNPTAFYLCASSMAPTGLRNTEAFFGQGTRLTVV.

This clonotype was counted at least ten times. The rearrangement uses TRBV28 and TRBJ1-5; D is unclear. CDR3 length: 14 amino acids. Germline loops: CDR1 MDHEN, CDR2 SYDVKM. Between the trimmed V and J ends, which lost 3 bases and 7 bases, there was a span of 13 bases. The chain's CDR3 is CASSLGSANQPQHF. The CDR3, as DNA: TGTGCCAGCAGTTTGGGGTCGGCAAACCAGCCCCAGCATTTT.

The chain recombines TRBV4-2 with TRBJ2-5; 7 positions match TRBD2. Germline loops: CDR1 LGHNA, CDR2 YNFKEQ. The CDR3 consists of 16 residues. V trimming: 3 bases; J trimming: 4 bases; junction bases outside the gene matches: 11. The CDR3 DNA reads TGTGCCAGCAGCCAGAGGTCGGGAACGGGAGGAGAGACCCAGTACTTC. Translating gives CASSQRSGTGGETQYF.

This clonotype was seen only a few times. The chain recombines TRBV6-1 with TRBJ2-1, with D perhaps matching TRBD1 (6 bases). The CDR3 has 13 residues. Between the trimmed V and J ends, which lost 11 bases and 0 bases, there was a span of 11 bases. CDR1 MNHNS and CDR2 SASEGT come from the germline V gene. CDR3 coding DNA: TGTGCCGGGGGCTCAAGCTCCTACAATGAGCAGTTCTTC. Amino acids: CAGGSSSYNEQFF.

The sample holds many counts of this clonotype. The rearrangement joins TRBV2 to TRBJ2-7; unclear D gene. The CDR3 runs 11 residues. Germline CDR1 reads SNHLY; CDR2 reads FYNNEI. V was cut by 4 bases and J by 6 bases, with 7 bases left in between. CDR3 sequence reads: CASSVIREQYF. In nucleotides, the CDR3 is TGTGCCAGCAGTGTGATACGCGAGCAGTACTTC.

The table lists this clonotype with many counts. V and J are TRBV27 and TRBJ2-7; D is perhaps TRBD1 (6 bases). The CDR3 covers 15 residues. V lost 3 bases to trimming and J lost 2 bases, with 14 bases between them. In germline, CDR1 is MNHEY, CDR2 SMNVEV (reference sequence). Written as DNA, the CDR3 is TGTGCCAGCAGTTTCGCCCCCGGACAGACCTACGAGCAGTACTTC. This codes for CASSFAPGQTYEQYF.